Listed below are T cell receptor beta chains from one sample, sequenced in a study of CD4 T cells in relation to SARS-CoV-2 and coronaviruses. Assay used: immunoSEQ multiplex PCR; TCRdb lists only in-frame clones, some missing. Seen here are approximately 11,000 clones, 80% to 90% observed once, and the top ten hold roughly a sixth. Their target antigens are unknown. The sample was CD4+ T cells from PBMCs, cultured in vitro. The receptor set was obtained from a human donor in good health. The CDR3 runs from the conserved cysteine through the conserved F or W. The order of the fields is clone size, V gene, J gene, D gene, CDR3 protein, CDR3 DNA. A D gene is named only where the DNA matches it firmly. Some rows mark clone size as missing; the rest say once, few, many or name a class of expanded clone.

size: .
V: TRBV7-9
J: TRBJ2-2
D: TRBD1
CDR3: CASSSRGQTNTGELFF
DNA: TGTGCCAGCAGCTCTCGGGGACAGACAAACACCGGGGAGCTGTTTTTT

size: few
V: TRBV2
J: TRBJ2-1
D: TRBD2
CDR3: CASRVGGGVNEQFF
DNA: TGTGCCAGCAGAGTCGGGGGAGGGGTAAATGAGCAGTTCTTC

size: .
V: TRBV7-9
J: TRBJ2-7
D: .
CDR3: CASSRGYEQYF
DNA: TGTGCCAGCAGTAGAGGCTACGAGCAGTACTTC

size: .
V: TRBV30
J: TRBJ1-2
D: .
CDR3: CAWTENYGYTF
DNA: TGTGCCTGGACTGAAAACTATGGCTACACCTTC

size: few
V: TRBV29-1
J: TRBJ2-2
D: .
CDR3: CSVVEGFPGELFF
DNA: TGCAGCGTTGTGGAGGGGTTCCCCGGGGAGCTGTTTTTT

size: .
V: TRBV7-2
J: TRBJ1-5
D: .
CDR3: CASSLDGGVKQPQHF
DNA: TGTGCCAGCAGCTTAGACGGGGGGGTTAAGCAGCCCCAGCATTTT

size: .
V: TRBV5-1
J: TRBJ1-2
D: .
CDR3: CASSGGGGHNYGYTF
DNA: TGCGCCAGCAGCGGCGGAGGGGGGCATAACTATGGCTACACCTTC

size: .
V: TRBV12-3/TRBV12-4
J: TRBJ1-2
D: .
CDR3: CAVTGTVRGGYTF
DNA: TGTGCCGTTACCGGGACGGTACGTGGGGGCTACACCTTC

size: .
V: TRBV5-4
J: TRBJ2-5
D: TRBD2
CDR3: CASSKGLAGGGEETQYF
DNA: TGTGCCAGCAGCAAAGGACTAGCGGGGGGTGGGGAGGAGACCCAGTACTTC

size: .
V: TRBV9
J: TRBJ1-1
D: .
CDR3: CASSVVDSQGSVAFF
DNA: TGTGCCAGCAGCGTAGTTGATAGCCAGGGATCTGTAGCTTTCTTT

size: .
V: TRBV19
J: TRBJ1-1
D: .
CDR3: CASSFTQNTEAFF
DNA: TGTGCCAGTAGTTTTACACAGAACACTGAAGCTTTCTTT

size: .
V: TRBV7-8
J: TRBJ2-4
D: TRBD2
CDR3: CASSLVARTSGIRGIQYF
DNA: TGTGCCAGCAGCTTAGTGGCCCGGACTAGCGGGATTAGGGGCATTCAGTACTTC

size: .
V: TRBV4-1
J: TRBJ2-5
D: TRBD1
CDR3: CASSLTGDRETQYF
DNA: TGCGCCAGCAGCCTAACAGGGGACCGGGAGACCCAGTACTTC

size: .
V: TRBV7-8
J: TRBJ1-3
D: TRBD1
CDR3: CASSPRGGTVNTIYF
DNA: TGTGCCAGCAGCCCCCGCGGGGGGACAGTAAACACCATATATTTT

size: .
V: TRBV7-6
J: TRBJ2-1
D: TRBD2
CDR3: CASSMVPGAGVEAYNEQFF
DNA: TGTGCCAGCAGCATGGTGCCTGGAGCGGGAGTTGAGGCCTACAATGAGCAGTTCTTC

size: .
V: TRBV12-1
J: TRBJ2-1
D: .
CDR3: CASSPQTSGGMSEQFF
DNA: TGTGCCAGCAGCCCGCAGACTAGCGGGGGGATGAGTGAGCAGTTCTTC

size: .
V: TRBV6-4
J: TRBJ2-1
D: .
CDR3: CASSPELGAYNEQFF
DNA: TGTGCCAGCAGCCCTGAGTTGGGCGCCTACAATGAGCAGTTCTTC

size: .
V: TRBV10-3
J: TRBJ1-1
D: .
CDR3: CAISSGAGEAFF
DNA: TGTGCCATCAGTTCAGGCGCCGGGGAAGCTTTCTTT

size: .
V: TRBV13
J: TRBJ1-2
D: TRBD1
CDR3: CASSYRDRSYGYTF
DNA: TGTGCCAGCAGCTACCGGGACAGGTCCTATGGCTACACCTTC

size: .
V: TRBV7-9
J: TRBJ2-7
D: .
CDR3: CASSLAFDEQYF
DNA: TGTGCCAGCAGCTTAGCTTTCGACGAGCAGTACTTC

size: .
V: TRBV11-2
J: TRBJ2-2
D: .
CDR3: CASSLVFGELFF
DNA: TGTGCCAGCAGCTTAGTCTTCGGGGAGCTGTTTTTT

size: .
V: TRBV19
J: TRBJ2-3
D: .
CDR3: CASSIPQGPSTDTQYF
DNA: TGTGCCAGTAGTATTCCCCAGGGGCCTAGCACAGATACGCAGTATTTT

size: .
V: TRBV19
J: TRBJ1-4
D: .
CDR3: CASSSFFDEKLFF
DNA: TGTGCCAGTAGCTCATTTTTCGATGAAAAACTGTTTTTT

size: .
V: TRBV5-1
J: TRBJ2-3
D: .
CDR3: CASSPGGTGSDTQYF
DNA: TGCGCCAGCAGCCCGGGGGGGACAGGGTCAGATACGCAGTATTTT

size: .
V: TRBV5-1
J: TRBJ1-1
D: .
CDR3: CASSLGSSYTEAFF
DNA: TGCGCCAGCAGCTTGGGGTCAAGCTACACTGAAGCTTTCTTT

size: .
V: TRBV19
J: TRBJ2-6
D: .
CDR3: CASSEGSGANVLTF
DNA: TGTGCCAGTAGTGAGGGCTCTGGGGCCAACGTCCTGACTTTC

size: .
V: TRBV27
J: TRBJ2-7
D: TRBD1
CDR3: CASSLRTGSYEQYF
DNA: TGTGCCAGCAGTTTAAGGACAGGATCCTACGAGCAGTACTTC

size: .
V: TRBV7-2
J: TRBJ1-1
D: .
CDR3: CASSTAGVNTEAFF
DNA: TGTGCCAGCAGCACTGCAGGGGTAAACACTGAAGCTTTCTTT

size: few
V: TRBV19
J: TRBJ1-5
D: .
CDR3: CASTPWGVGQPQHF
DNA: TGTGCCAGTACCCCATGGGGGGTAGGACAGCCCCAGCATTTT

size: .
V: TRBV18
J: TRBJ1-3
D: .
CDR3: CASSPLGDGNTIYF
DNA: TGTGCCAGCTCACCTTTAGGGGATGGAAACACCATATATTTT

size: .
V: TRBV10-3
J: TRBJ1-4
D: .
CDR3: CAISESTATNEKLFF
DNA: TGTGCCATCAGTGAGTCGACAGCAACTAATGAAAAACTGTTTTTT

size: .
V: TRBV20-1
J: TRBJ2-2
D: .
CDR3: CSAASAGELFF
DNA: TGCAGTGCTGCATCAGCCGGGGAGCTGTTTTTT

size: once
V: TRBV3-1/TRBV3-2
J: TRBJ2-1
D: .
CDR3: CASSQAPDSSYNEQFF
DNA: TGTGCCAGCAGCCAAGCTCCAGACTCGTCCTACAATGAGCAGTTCTTC

size: .
V: TRBV27
J: TRBJ1-5
D: TRBD1
CDR3: CASRGTGTNQPQHF
DNA: TGTGCCAGCCGTGGGACAGGTACAAATCAGCCCCAGCATTTT

size: .
V: TRBV4-1
J: TRBJ2-5
D: TRBD2
CDR3: CASSQATSGGIFQETQYF
DNA: TGCGCCAGCAGCCAAGCGACTAGCGGGGGGATTTTTCAGGAGACCCAGTACTTC

size: .
V: TRBV2
J: TRBJ1-4
D: .
CDR3: CASSQLWTDEKLFF
DNA: TGTGCCAGCAGTCAACTCTGGACAGATGAAAAACTGTTTTTT

size: .
V: TRBV6-5
J: TRBJ1-5
D: .
CDR3: CASSRTGTPDQPQHF
DNA: TGTGCCAGCAGCCGGACCGGGACTCCTGATCAGCCCCAGCATTTT

size: .
V: TRBV10-1
J: TRBJ2-1
D: TRBD2
CDR3: CASSASGGTNEQFF
DNA: TGCGCCAGCAGTGCTAGCGGGGGGACCAATGAGCAGTTCTTC

size: .
V: TRBV5-6
J: TRBJ2-5
D: TRBD1
CDR3: CASSLLPTGKETQYF
DNA: TGTGCCAGCAGCTTACTCCCGACAGGGAAAGAGACCCAGTACTTC

size: .
V: TRBV18
J: TRBJ2-3
D: TRBD2
CDR3: CASSPPFRGRGDTQYF
DNA: TGTGCCAGCTCACCACCATTCCGCGGGAGGGGCGATACGCAGTATTTT

size: .
V: TRBV7-2
J: TRBJ2-7
D: TRBD1
CDR3: CASRRTGGANHEQYF
DNA: TGTGCCAGCAGACGGACAGGGGGCGCAAACCACGAGCAGTACTTC

size: .
V: TRBV5-4
J: TRBJ1-4
D: .
CDR3: CASSSSLPNEKLFF
DNA: TGTGCCAGCAGCTCCTCCCTTCCTAATGAAAAACTGTTTTTT

size: .
V: TRBV5-6
J: TRBJ1-2
D: .
CDR3: CASSLFAGLGYGYTF
DNA: TGTGCCAGCAGCTTGTTTGCCGGATTAGGATATGGCTACACCTTC

size: .
V: TRBV19
J: TRBJ1-4
D: .
CDR3: CATGWVGEKLFF
DNA: TGTGCCACAGGATGGGTTGGTGAAAAACTGTTTTTT

size: once
V: TRBV6-2/TRBV6-3
J: TRBJ2-3
D: .
CDR3: CASSYLSGDTQYF
DNA: TGTGCCAGCAGTTACTTAAGTGGGGATACGCAGTATTTT

size: .
V: TRBV4-1
J: TRBJ1-4
D: .
CDR3: CASSPTDGRLEKLFF
DNA: TGCGCCAGCAGCCCCACAGATGGCCGGCTAGAAAAACTGTTTTTT

size: .
V: TRBV6-5
J: TRBJ1-3
D: .
CDR3: CASRALNSGNTIYF
DNA: TGTGCCAGCAGGGCCCTGAACTCTGGAAACACCATATATTTT

size: once
V: TRBV6-5
J: TRBJ1-4
D: .
CDR3: CASSKAGRIEKLFF
DNA: TGTGCCAGCAGCAAAGCCGGACGAATCGAAAAACTGTTTTTT

size: once
V: TRBV7-2
J: TRBJ2-3
D: TRBD2
CDR3: CASSLERGAGTQYF
DNA: TGTGCCAGCAGCTTAGAGCGGGGGGCGGGGACGCAGTATTTT

size: .
V: TRBV3-1/TRBV3-2
J: TRBJ2-2
D: TRBD1
CDR3: CASSQDGQGAVGELFF
DNA: TGTGCCAGCAGCCAAGATGGACAGGGGGCAGTCGGGGAGCTGTTTTTT

size: .
V: TRBV19
J: TRBJ2-1
D: TRBD2
CDR3: CASIGTSGRISTTYNEQFF
DNA: TGTGCCAGTATCGGGACTAGCGGGAGGATATCGACAACCTACAATGAGCAGTTCTTC